Described below is a single T cell receptor beta chain sequence and its context. V lost 3 bases, J lost 2 bases, and 1 base lay in between. CDR3 length: 12 residues. Per germline, CDR1 SNHLY and CDR2 FYNNEI. This library used around 400 ng RNA and molecular barcoded adaptors spanning alpha/delta and beta/gamma chains. TCRdb processed the reads anew with MiXCR; each CDR3 protein has one entry. Among over 45,000 distinct CDR3 sequences listed, roughly 19% were seen once. This record belongs to a study of read filtering for tumor transcriptome and immune sequencing. This TCR came from a donor aged 40 or older with multiple myeloma. Sequenced: a population of CD138-negative cells sorted from bone marrow. The chain has TRBV2 and TRBJ2-2; no definite D call. The CDR3 reads CASSDNTGELFF. Here the CDR3 DNA reads TGTGCCAGCAGTGATAACACCGGGGAGCTGTTTTTT.